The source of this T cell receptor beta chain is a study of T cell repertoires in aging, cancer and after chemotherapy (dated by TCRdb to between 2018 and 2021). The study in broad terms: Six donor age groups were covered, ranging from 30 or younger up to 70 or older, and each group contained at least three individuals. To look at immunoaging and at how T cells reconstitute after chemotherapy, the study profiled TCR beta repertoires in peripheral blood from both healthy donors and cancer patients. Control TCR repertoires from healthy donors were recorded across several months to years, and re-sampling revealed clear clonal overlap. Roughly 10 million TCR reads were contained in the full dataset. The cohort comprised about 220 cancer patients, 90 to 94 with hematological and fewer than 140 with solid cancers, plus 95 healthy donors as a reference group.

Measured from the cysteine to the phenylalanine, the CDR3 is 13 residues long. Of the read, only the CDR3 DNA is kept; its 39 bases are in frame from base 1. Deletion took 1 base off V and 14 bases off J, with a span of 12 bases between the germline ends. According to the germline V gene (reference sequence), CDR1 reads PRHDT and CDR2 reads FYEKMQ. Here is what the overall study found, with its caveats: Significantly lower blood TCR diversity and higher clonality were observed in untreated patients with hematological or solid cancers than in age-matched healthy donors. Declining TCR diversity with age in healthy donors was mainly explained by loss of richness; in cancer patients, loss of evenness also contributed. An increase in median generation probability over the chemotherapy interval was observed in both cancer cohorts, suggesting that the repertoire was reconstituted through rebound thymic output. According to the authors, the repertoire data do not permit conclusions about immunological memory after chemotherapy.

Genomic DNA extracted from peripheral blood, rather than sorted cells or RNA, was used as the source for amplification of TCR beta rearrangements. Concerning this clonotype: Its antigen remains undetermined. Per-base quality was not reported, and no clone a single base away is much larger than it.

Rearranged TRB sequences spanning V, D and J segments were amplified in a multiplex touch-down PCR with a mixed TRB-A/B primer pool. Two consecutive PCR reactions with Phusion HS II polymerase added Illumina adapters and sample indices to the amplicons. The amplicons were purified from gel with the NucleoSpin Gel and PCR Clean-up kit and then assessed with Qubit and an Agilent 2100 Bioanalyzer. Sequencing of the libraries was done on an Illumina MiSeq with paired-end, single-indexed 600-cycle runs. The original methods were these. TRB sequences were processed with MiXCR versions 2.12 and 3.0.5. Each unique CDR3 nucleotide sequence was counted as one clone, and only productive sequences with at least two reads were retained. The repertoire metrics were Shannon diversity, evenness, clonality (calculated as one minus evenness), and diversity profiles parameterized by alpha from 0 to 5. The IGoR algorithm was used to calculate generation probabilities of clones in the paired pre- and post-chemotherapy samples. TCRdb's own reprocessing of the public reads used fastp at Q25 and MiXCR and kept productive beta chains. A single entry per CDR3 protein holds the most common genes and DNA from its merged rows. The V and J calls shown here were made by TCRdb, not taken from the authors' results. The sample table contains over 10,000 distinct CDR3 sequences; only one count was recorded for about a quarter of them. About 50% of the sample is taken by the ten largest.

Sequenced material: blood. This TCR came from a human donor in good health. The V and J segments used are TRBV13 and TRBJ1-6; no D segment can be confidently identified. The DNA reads TGTGCCAGCAGCTTAGCGGGCCCTGTGGCCCTCCACTTT. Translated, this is CASSLAGPVALHF.